What follows are 10 T cell receptor beta chains derived from one specimen sequenced in a study of Graves' ophthalmopathy and Graves' hyperthyroidism. Researchers took RNA transcripts and amplified TCR beta CDR3 regions from them. First-round RT-PCR employed HTBI primers, with a second-round multiplex PCR after it. TCRdb processed the multiplex PCR reads anew with MiXCR; each CDR3 protein has one entry. The sample yields about 550,000 distinct CDR3 sequences, under 45% seen once. Specimen: peripheral blood or thyroid tissue (not recorded which). The source of these receptors is an adult man with Graves' hyperthyroidism.

This clonotype was counted at least ten times. The chain uses TRBV29-1 and TRBJ1-2, with 11 bases identical to TRBD1. Germline CDR1 reads SQVTM; CDR2 reads ANQGSEA. Germline trimming cut 0 bases from V and 7 bases from J; bases unmatched to any gene: 10. This CDR3 spans 16 amino acids. The CDR3 protein is CSVEERTGGASGGYTF. CDR3 DNA: TGCAGCGTTGAAGAGAGGACAGGGGGCGCTTCCGGTGGCTACACCTTC. The full variable domain, with the rest looked up from reference TRBV29-1 and TRBJ1-2, is SAVISQKPSRDICQRGTSLTIQCQVDSQVTMMFWYRQQPGQSLTLIATANQGSEATYESGFVIDKFPISRPNLTFSTLTVSNMSPEDSSIYLCSVEERTGGASGGYTFGSGTRLTVV.

Many counts were recorded for this clonotype. The chain has TRBV5-1 and TRBJ1-5, with a possible D match to TRBD1 (5 bases). Trimming pared 1 base from V and 1 base from J, leaving 9 bases between. Germline assignment: CDR1 SGHRS and CDR2 YFSETQ. This CDR3 spans 15 amino acids. In nucleotides, the CDR3 is TGCGCCAGCAGCTTGCAGGGTATAAGCAATCAGCCCCAGCATTTT. It yields the protein CASSLQGISNQPQHF.

This clonotype was observed a handful of times. The gene calls are TRBV19 and TRBJ2-5, with 8 bases matching TRBD1. Germline values: CDR1 LNHDA, CDR2 SQIVND (reference sequence). Germline trimming cut 4 bases from V and 1 base from J; bases unmatched to any gene: 8. The CDR3 is 16 residues long. DNA for the CDR3: TGTGCCAGTAGTACAAGGACAGGGAGTGGCCAAGAGACCCAGTACTTC. Its translation is CASSTRTGSGQETQYF.

This clonotype came up a few times. The chain carries TRBV12-3 or TRBV12-4 and TRBJ1-6; unclear D gene. The V end was cut by 6 bases, the J end by 10 bases, with 1 base between. This CDR3 is built from 9 residues. CDR3 protein: CASSSPLHF. The DNA for the CDR3 is TGTGCCAGCAGCTCACCCCTCCACTTT.

This clonotype was observed once. DNA of the CDR3: TGTGCCAGCAGTTGGACAGGGGCCGCTTCTCCCCTCCACTTT. Its protein product is CASSWTGAASPLHF. V gene TRBV12-3 or TRBV12-4 combines with J gene TRBJ1-6; 9 nucleotides match TRBD1. The V and J ends lost 4 bases and 13 bases, in that order; junction bases with no gene match: 8. The CDR3 runs 14 residues.

The rearrangement links TRBV19 to TRBJ1-2; 7 nucleotides match TRBD1. The CDR3 sequence is 16 residues long. Germline CDR1 is LNHDA and CDR2 is SQIVND (reference sequence). J lost 7 bases, V lost 5 bases, and 16 bases had no gene match. The CDR3 here is CASSSPGQEIKFGYTF. The CDR3 DNA reads as TGTGCCAGTAGTTCCCCCGGACAGGAAATTAAGTTTGGCTACACCTTC.

This clonotype was counted ten times or more. The genes are TRBV24-1 and TRBJ1-5; D is possibly TRBD1 (6 bases). The V gene lost 4 bases and the J gene lost 4 bases, with 10 bases spanning the gap. There are 14 residues in the CDR3. Germline-derived CDR1 and CDR2 are KGHDR and SFDVKD. CDR3 residues: CATSDTGTNQPQHF. The CDR3 DNA reads TGTGCCACCAGTGACACCGGGACAAATCAGCCCCAGCATTTT.

To note about this clonotype: At one boundary the junction diverges from the germline segment, which might be a read error. This chain connects TRBV5-1 to TRBJ1-1; weak D call: TRBD1 (6 bases). This CDR3 is 12 amino acids long. CDR1 SGHRS and CDR2 YFSETQ come from the germline V gene. The CDR3 DNA reads as TGCGCCAGCAGCTTTGGGGGCACTGTAGCTTTCTTT. Protein product: CASSFGGTVAFF.

The chain couples TRBV5-1 to TRBJ1-6, with 7 bases that match TRBD1. This CDR3 region has 17 residues. CDR1 is SGHRS and CDR2 is YFSETQ in the germline V gene. The ends lost 2 bases at V and 7 bases at J; junction bases unmatched: 12. The CDR3 DNA reads TGCGCCAGCAGCTTCGGGGACAGTTCGGAACCCAATTCACCCCTCCACTTT. Translating gives CASSFGDSSEPNSPLHF.

Worth noting for this clonotype: A much larger clone sits a single nucleotide away, making a read error possible. The chain has TRBV7-2 and TRBJ1-4; 8 bases match TRBD1. The CDR3 loop spans 15 amino acids. V trimming: 5 bases; J trimming: 8 bases; junction bases outside the gene matches: 10. The V gene's germline CDR1 is SGHTA and CDR2 FQGNSA. CDR3 residues: CASSQGQAVGEKLFF. The CDR3 DNA sequence: TGTGCCAGCAGCCAGGGACAGGCCGTGGGGGAAAAACTGTTTTTT.